These 32 T cell receptor beta chains came from one sample sequenced in a study of cytomegalovirus exposure and HLA in healthy donors (dated by TCRdb to 2017 to 2019). Preparation of the library involved the immunoSEQ multiplex PCR assay. The multiplex PCR relied on a mix of 60 forward primers for TCR Vbeta segments and 13 reverse primers for TCR Jbeta segments. TCRdb provides this immuneACCESS table in a form limited to in-frame rearrangements. Some clones are lacking; in checked studies, under half of them reflect an unresolved V gene, and why the rest are absent is not known. This sample has approximately 130,000 clones in its table, and around 72% of those were observed once. Roughly 4% of the sample lies in the top ten. Sequencing input: PBMCs. The receptors derive from a man in his fifties in good health and CMV-seropositive.

This clone has just a few counts. The rearrangement uses TRBV19 and TRBJ2-2, with D possibly being TRBD1 (6 bases). The length of the CDR3 is 16 residues. V lost 5 bases and J lost 1, with 14 bases in between. Germline CDR1 and CDR2: LNHDA and SQIVND (reference sequence). The CDR3 DNA is TGTGCCAGTAGTCCCTGGGACACTAAGAACACCGGGGAGCTGTTTTTT. It yields the protein CASSPWDTKNTGELFF. Drawing the rest from reference TRBV19 and TRBJ2-2, the complete variable domain is DGGITQSPKYLFRKEGQNVTLSCEQNLNHDAMYWYRQDPGQGLRLIYYSQIVNDFQKGDIAEGYSVSREKKESFPLTVTSAQKNPTAFYLCASSPWDTKNTGELFFGEGSRLTVL.

V is TRBV6-1 and J is TRBJ1-4; D gene unclear. The V end lost 6 bases, the J end lost 0 bases, and 8 bases lay between the germline ends. Germline V gives CDR1 MNHNS, CDR2 SASEGT. This CDR3 is 14 amino acids long. The CDR3 nucleotides read TGTGCCAGCAGCCACATATCAACTAATGAAAAACTGTTTTTT. This gives the protein CASSHISTNEKLFF.

The gene calls are TRBV29-1 and TRBJ1-5; TRBD1 is a possible D gene (6 bases). Trimming took 0 bases from V and 0 from J, leaving 15 bases between them. The CDR3 extends over 17 amino acids. Germline lookup yields CDR1 SQVTM and CDR2 ANQGSEA. The CDR3 nucleotides are TGCAGCGTTGAAGAGACCCAGGGGTTTTATAGCAATCAGCCCCAGCATTTT. This sequence encodes CSVEETQGFYSNQPQHF.

Turning to this clone: Compared with germline, one end of the junction differs, possibly owing to a read error. The chain uses TRBV7-9 and TRBJ2-7; D is ambiguous. The CDR3 loop spans 12 amino acids. Germline V gene lookup returns CDR1 SEHNR and CDR2 FQNEAQ (reference sequence). The CDR3 DNA follows: TGTTCCAGCAGCTTAACCGGCTACGAGCAGTACTTC. Its translation: CSSSLTGYEQYF.

This clone was seen more than once but under ten times. V gene TRBV9 combines with J gene TRBJ1-6, with D possibly being TRBD1 (5 bases). Germline CDR1 and CDR2: SGDLS and YYNGEE. V was cut by 0 bases and J by 10 bases, with 8 bases left in between. The CDR3 consists of 13 residues. CDR3 sequence (DNA): TGTGCCAGCAGCGTAGAAGGGGAATCACCCCTCCACTTT. Its translation: CASSVEGESPLHF.

The J gene is TRBJ1-2, the V gene TRBV4-1, with D perhaps TRBD1 (5 bases). Germline lookup yields CDR1 MGHRA and CDR2 YSYEKL. This CDR3 region has 17 residues. V was pared by 3 bases and J by 8 bases, with 25 bases between. CDR3 in DNA: TGCGCCAGCAGCCATGCCGGGACGGAATGGGCCGGGGGAGGCTACACCTTC. Translated: CASSHAGTEWAGGGYTF.

The V and J genes are TRBV4-1 and TRBJ1-2, with D perhaps TRBD1 (5 bases). Per the germline V gene, CDR1 is MGHRA and CDR2 is YSYEKL. Trimming cost V 0 bases and J 4 bases, with 18 bases left between them. CDR3 length: 17 amino acids. The CDR3 DNA reads as TGCGCCAGCAGCCAAGATCAGGGTAGACAGAGAACCTATGGCTACACCTTC. Encoded protein: CASSQDQGRQRTYGYTF.

This chain connects TRBV6-5 to TRBJ2-7; 8 bases are a match to TRBD1. The V segment lost 0 bases and the J segment 0 bases; nucleotides outside the gene matches: 1. The CDR3 has 15 amino acids. CDR1 and CDR2 from the germline V gene are MNHEY and SVGAGI. The CDR3 nucleotides are TGTGCCAGCAGTTACTCGGACAGGGACTCCTACGAGCAGTACTTC. Translation gives CASSYSDRDSYEQYF.

This clone was found a few times. The J gene is TRBJ1-2, the V gene TRBV4-3; 9 positions match TRBD1. There are 14 residues in the CDR3. Germline V CDR1 and CDR2: LGHNA, YSLEER. The junction had 4 bases not matched to a gene; V was cut back by 0 bases and J by 8 bases. CDR3 in amino acids: CASSQDRGTGGYTF. In DNA form, the CDR3 reads TGCGCCAGCAGCCAAGATCGGGGGACAGGGGGCTACACCTTC.

Here the CDR3 reads CASSLAGQGSYTF. Here the CDR3 DNA reads TGTGCCAGCAGCTTAGCCGGACAGGGGAGCTACACCTTC. The chain recombines TRBV7-3 with TRBJ1-2, with 9 bases fitting TRBD1. The CDR3 totals 13 residues. Germline V gives CDR1 SGHTA, CDR2 FQGTGA. After removal of 2 bases from V and 9 bases from J, the junction contained 4 bases not matched to a gene.

The chain recombines TRBV19 with TRBJ1-1, with D hard to call. Looked up from germline, CDR1 is LNHDA and CDR2 is SQIVND (reference sequence). The V end was cut by 2 bases, the J end by 11 bases, with 15 bases between. This CDR3 region has 13 residues. CDR3 sequence (DNA): TGTGCCAGTAGTATAAAGGAGGGTGGGTGGGCTTTCTTT. Amino acids: CASSIKEGGWAFF.

The gene calls are TRBV25-1 and TRBJ2-5; D is undetermined. The CDR3 contains 12 residues. V lost 4 bases and J lost 0, with 3 bases in between. Looked up from germline, CDR1 is MGHDK and CDR2 is SYGVNS. The CDR3 sequence: CASSANQETQYF. In DNA, the CDR3 is TGTGCCAGCAGTGCAAACCAAGAGACCCAGTACTTC.

J is TRBJ1-1 and V is TRBV5-1; D may be TRBD1 (5 bases). The ends were cut back, 0 bases at V and 1 base at J, with 7 bases in the middle. Germline V gene data show CDR1 as SGHRS and CDR2 as YFSETQ. The CDR3 consists of 14 residues. The CDR3 DNA sequence: TGCGCCAGCAGCTTGGGACAGCAGAACACTGAAGCTTTCTTT. Protein product: CASSLGQQNTEAFF.

The gene calls are TRBV5-6 and TRBJ2-3; possible D gene TRBD1, 5 bases. Deletions cut 4 bases from V and 5 bases from J, with 17 bases between. Looked up from germline, CDR1 is SGHDT and CDR2 is YYEEEE. The CDR3 extends over 15 amino acids. CDR3: CASSLDSYPVDTQYF. The CDR3 DNA sequence: TGTGCCAGCAGCCTCGACAGTTATCCAGTAGATACGCAGTATTTT.

This clone was observed a handful of times. This CDR3 is CASSSGQGGNGYTF. The CDR3 DNA reads as TGTGCCAGCAGCTCGGGACAGGGGGGTAATGGCTACACCTTC. V and J are TRBV7-9 and TRBJ1-2, with 11 bases fitting TRBD1. The germline V gene encodes CDR1 SEHNR and CDR2 FQNEAQ (reference sequence). The CDR3 consists of 14 residues. V dropped 4 bases and J dropped 6; count of bases not matched to a gene: 4.

As to this clone: The sample contains more than one DNA sequence encoding this CDR3. The chain uses TRBV7-9 and TRBJ1-3; the D is unclear. The CDR3 is 13 residues long. V shed 5 bases and J shed 0 bases, with 5 bases lying between them. The germline CDR1 and CDR2 sequences are SEHNR and FQNEAQ (reference sequence). The CDR3 loop reads CASSRGSGNTIYF. DNA for the CDR3: TGTGCCAGCAGCCGGGGCTCTGGAAACACCATATATTTT.

The chain has TRBV19 and TRBJ1-2; 9 nucleotides align to TRBD1. The CDR3 loop spans 14 amino acids. In germline, CDR1 is LNHDA, CDR2 SQIVND (reference sequence). The V and J ends lost 10 bases and 7 bases, in that order; junction bases with no gene match: 13. The CDR3 DNA sequence: TGTGCCACCCAGTCCCGGGACAGGGTCGGTGGCTACACCTTC. Its translation: CATQSRDRVGGYTF.

This chain uses TRBV28 with TRBJ2-4, with D possibly being TRBD1 (7 bases). V lost 3 bases and J 3 bases, leaving 12 bases between the germline ends. Germline assignment: CDR1 MDHEN and CDR2 SYDVKM. There are 15 residues in the CDR3. The CDR3 reads CASSFWQGGKNIQYF. The CDR3 coding sequence is TGTGCCAGCAGTTTTTGGCAGGGGGGCAAAAACATTCAGTACTTC.

The rearrangement uses TRBV19 and TRBJ2-5; TRBD2 aligns across 12 bases. CDR3 size: 15 residues. Germline CDR1 LNHDA, CDR2 SQIVND (reference sequence). V was pared by 5 bases and J by 4 bases, with 5 bases of the junction left unmatched. CDR3 nucleotides: TGTGCCAGTAGTTCCCCTAGCGGGAGGGTAGAGACCCAGTACTTC. It yields the protein CASSSPSGRVETQYF.

The chain is built from TRBV7-9 and TRBJ2-5, with 8 positions matching TRBD2. With V trimmed by 3 bases and J by 2 bases, 2 bases remained unmatched. The CDR3 is 14 amino acids. The germline gives CDR1 SEHNR, CDR2 FQNEAQ (reference sequence). CDR3 sequence (DNA): TGTGCCAGCAGCTTTATAGCGGGGCAAGAGACCCAGTACTTC. This encodes CASSFIAGQETQYF.

This rearrangement joins TRBV5-8 to TRBJ2-7; possible D gene TRBD2, 5 bases. CDR1 SGHTS and CDR2 YDEGEE come from the germline V gene. This CDR3 is built from 15 residues. The V end was cut by 2 bases, the J end by 4 bases, with 16 bases between. The CDR3 nucleotides are TGTGCCAGCAGCTTAGCCCCAGCGGATGTTTACGAGCAGTACTTC. Protein sequence: CASSLAPADVYEQYF.

The sample holds one count of this clone. The chain combines TRBV14 with TRBJ2-3; a possible D gene is TRBD2 (6 bases). The V and J ends lost 2 bases and 5 bases respectively, with 14 bases between them. CDR1 is SGHDN and CDR2 is FVKESK in the germline V gene. CDR3 length: 15 amino acids. CDR3 in DNA: TGTGCCAGCAGCCAACTCGGGAGAGGGATAGATACGCAGTATTTT. This gives the protein CASSQLGRGIDTQYF.

The chain recombines TRBV27 with TRBJ1-5; 10 positions agree with TRBD1. CDR3 size: 14 residues. J gave up 4 bases and V 7 bases, and 4 bases lay outside the gene matches. Germline V gives CDR1 MNHEY, CDR2 SMNVEV (reference sequence). The CDR3 protein is CASTRTGGNQPQHF. The CDR3 DNA follows: TGTGCCAGCACCAGGACAGGGGGTAATCAGCCCCAGCATTTT.

The V gene is TRBV27, the J gene TRBJ1-1; D is unresolved. The CDR3 loop spans 14 amino acids. Germline values: CDR1 MNHEY, CDR2 SMNVEV (reference sequence). V dropped 6 bases and J dropped 5 bases, with 16 bases sitting between them. The CDR3 is CASRTGFLETEAFF. As DNA, the CDR3 is TGTGCCAGCAGGACGGGATTTTTGGAGACTGAAGCTTTCTTT.

The gene calls are TRBV7-9 and TRBJ1-2; a possible D gene is TRBD1 (5 bases). V gave up 2 bases and J gave up 2 bases, with 12 bases separating them. Germline V gene data show CDR1 as SEHNR and CDR2 as FQNEAQ (reference sequence). This CDR3 has 15 residues. This CDR3 is CASSLREGLNYGYTF. The CDR3 nucleotides read TGTGCCAGCAGCTTACGGGAGGGGCTAAACTATGGCTACACCTTC.

The gene calls are TRBV6-5 and TRBJ1-4; D is perhaps TRBD1 (5 bases). The germline V and J ends were trimmed by 0 bases and 8 bases, with 10 bases remaining between them. The CDR3 runs to 14 residues. The germline V gene encodes CDR1 MNHEY and CDR2 SVGAGI. This chain's CDR3 is CASSYSMGGEKLFF. In nucleotides, the CDR3 is TGTGCCAGCAGTTACTCGATGGGGGGGGAAAAACTGTTTTTT.

This rearrangement joins TRBV29-1 to TRBJ2-4; D might be TRBD2 (5 bases). The V gene lost 3 bases and the J gene lost 1 base, with 7 bases spanning the gap. From germline, CDR1 is SQVTM and CDR2 ANQGSEA. The CDR3 is made up of 13 amino acids. CDR3 amino acids: CSVERAAKNIQYF. The CDR3 DNA reads as TGCAGCGTTGAGAGGGCGGCCAAAAACATTCAGTACTTC.

In its sample, this clone was seen once. The rearrangement uses TRBV29-1 and TRBJ2-7; weak D call: TRBD1 (6 bases). Trimming pared 4 bases from V and 7 bases from J, leaving 23 bases between. Germline V gives CDR1 SQVTM, CDR2 ANQGSEA. The CDR3 loop spans 15 amino acids. Here the CDR3 reads CSVAPRLGGSPEQYF. The CDR3 DNA follows: TGCAGCGTTGCTCCGAGGTTAGGGGGATCTCCTGAGCAGTACTTC.

This chain uses TRBV11-2 with TRBJ1-2, with a tentative D call TRBD1 (6 bases). CDR1 and CDR2 (germline): SGHAT, FQNNGV. V was cut by 5 bases and J by 4 bases, with 11 bases left in between. The CDR3 is made up of 13 amino acids. The CDR3 sequence is CASSPRGRYGYTF. As DNA, the CDR3 is TGTGCCAGCAGCCCCAGGGGACGCTATGGCTACACCTTC. Variable domain in full (rest from reference TRBV11-2 and TRBJ1-2): EAGVAQSPRYKIIEKRQSVAFWCNPISGHATLYWYQQILGQGPKLLIQFQNNGVVDDSQLPKDRFSAERLKGVDSTLKIQPAKLEDSAVYLCASSPRGRYGYTFGSGTRLTVV.

The rearrangement links TRBV11-2 to TRBJ1-1; no clear D. This CDR3 is 13 amino acids long. Germline V CDR1 and CDR2: SGHAT, FQNNGV. Trimming shortened V by 5 bases and J by 0 bases, and 7 bases separated the two germline ends. The CDR3 reads CASSIGMNTEAFF. The CDR3 coding sequence is TGTGCCAGCAGCATCGGGATGAACACTGAAGCTTTCTTT.

The gene calls are TRBV2 and TRBJ1-1; D not certain. Trimming left V 5 bases short and J 7 bases short, with 8 bases between. The CDR3 has 11 amino acids. Germline CDR1 and CDR2: SNHLY and FYNNEI. CDR3 sequence reads: CASSQEGEAFF. DNA for the CDR3: TGTGCCAGCAGTCAGGAAGGTGAAGCTTTCTTT.

The J gene is TRBJ1-1, the V gene TRBV6-1; TRBD1 matches 7 bases. After removal of 5 bases from V and 2 bases from J, the junction contained 5 bases not matched to a gene. Germline V gene data show CDR1 as MNHNS and CDR2 as SASEGT. CDR3 length equals 14 residues. The DNA of the CDR3 is TGTGCCAGCAGTAGACAGGGACCCAACACTGAAGCTTTCTTT. Translating gives CASSRQGPNTEAFF.